This is a list of T cell receptor beta chains from one sample in a study of blood T cell repertoires in COVID-19. Only in-frame clones appear in the TCRdb table, and some are missing; sequencing was by immunoSEQ multiplex PCR. The sample lists 40,000 to 50,000 clones, 88% seen once, with more than 4.5% in the top ten. The sample was peripheral blood. These receptors were collected from a human donor in a cohort sampled during active COVID-19. CDR3s include the opening cysteine and the closing phenylalanine or tryptophan. D genes are given only for firm matches. Clone size, where shown, is once, few, many, or a class for clones that have expanded.

V gene	D gene	J gene	clone size	CDR3 DNA	CDR3 protein
TRBV12-3/TRBV12-4	NA	TRBJ1-1	NA	TGTGCCAGCAGTCGGGGAACTGAAGCTTTCTTT	CASSRGTEAFF
TRBV18	NA	TRBJ2-7	NA	TGTGCCAGCTCGACCTCCGGGACACCCAACCCCACCTACGAGCAGTACTTC	CASSTSGTPNPTYEQYF
TRBV5-4	NA	TRBJ1-1	once	TGTGCCAGCAGCCCAGGACAGAGTAGGAAAGCTTTCTTT	CASSPGQSRKAFF
TRBV5-1	TRBD2	TRBJ2-1	NA	TGCGCCAGCAGCTTGGGATCTGGACTAGCGCCTACTTCAAGCTCCTACAATGAGCAGTTCTTC	CASSLGSGLAPTSSSYNEQFF
TRBV10-3	NA	TRBJ2-7	NA	TGTGCCATCAGTGATACTGCTGCGTGGCGGTCCTACGAGCAGTACTTC	CAISDTAAWRSYEQYF
TRBV7-9	NA	TRBJ2-1	NA	TGTGCCAGCAGCTTAGCAGCCTGGGCTGAGAATGGATATGAGCAGTTCTTC	CASSLAAWAENGYEQFF
TRBV15	TRBD2	TRBJ2-7	NA	TGTGCCACCAGCAGAGAAGGCGGGAGCTACGAGCAGTACTTC	CATSREGGSYEQYF
TRBV30	TRBD1	TRBJ2-7	NA	TGTGCCTGGAGTGTGCCCTTCAGGGGGTCCTACGAGCAGTACTTC	CAWSVPFRGSYEQYF
TRBV24-1	TRBD2	TRBJ2-1	NA	TGTGCCAGCGGGCCGGGACTAGCGGATCTCTCCAATGAGCAGTTCTTC	CASGPGLADLSNEQFF
TRBV25-1	TRBD1	TRBJ2-5	NA	TGTGCCAGCAGGGACAGGAGATTGAAAGAGACCCAGTACTTC	CASRDRRLKETQYF
TRBV30	NA	TRBJ2-3	NA	TGTGCCTGGAGTTTGGACTACACAGATACGCAGTATTTT	CAWSLDYTDTQYF
TRBV28	TRBD1	TRBJ1-4	NA	TGTGCCAGCAGCCCTGGGGACAGGGAGGCTGAAAAACTGTTTTTT	CASSPGDREAEKLFF
TRBV7-2	TRBD1	TRBJ1-1	NA	TGTGCCAGCAGCAGGGACAGGGGGCGCGGGAACACTGAAGCTTTCTTT	CASSRDRGRGNTEAFF
TRBV28	TRBD2	TRBJ2-3	NA	TGTGCCAGCATCCCGCGGAGACTAGCGGGAGTGTATACGCAGTATTTT	CASIPRRLAGVYTQYF
TRBV7-9	NA	TRBJ1-3	NA	TGTGCCAGCAGCGACATCACGGAATCAGGAAACACCATATATTTT	CASSDITESGNTIYF
TRBV28	NA	TRBJ1-5	NA	TGTGCCAGCAGTTTAGGCACTAACAATCAGCCCCAGCATTTT	CASSLGTNNQPQHF
TRBV27	NA	TRBJ2-5	NA	TGTGCCACCCCTTGGGGCAGGTCAATCTTTTGGGAGACCCAGTACTTC	CATPWGRSIFWETQYF
TRBV7-8	TRBD2	TRBJ2-7	NA	TGTGCCAGCAGCTTAGTCGGCGGGAGTACCTACGAGCAGTACTTC	CASSLVGGSTYEQYF
TRBV3-1/TRBV3-2	TRBD2	TRBJ2-1	NA	TGTGCCAGCAGCCAGTCGACTAGCGCCCTCTACAATGAGCAGTTCTTC	CASSQSTSALYNEQFF
TRBV7-9	TRBD2	TRBJ2-3	NA	TGTGCCAGCAGCCTCCCTGGGGGAGGGGATACGCAGTATTTT	CASSLPGGGDTQYF
TRBV2	TRBD2	TRBJ2-7	NA	TGTGCCAGCATTAAAGGGACTAGCGGGGGAAGCTCCTACGAGCAGTACTTC	CASIKGTSGGSSYEQYF
TRBV7-6	NA	TRBJ2-2	NA	TGTGCCAGCAGCCCCTCAGAGGAGGGCAGGGAGCTGTTTTTT	CASSPSEEGRELFF
TRBV12-3/TRBV12-4	NA	TRBJ1-4	NA	TGTGCCAGCAGCCTAGGAGGGAATGAAAAACTGTTTTTT	CASSLGGNEKLFF
TRBV27	NA	TRBJ1-2	NA	TGTGCCAGCAGTTTCGGAGTTAACTATGGCTACACCTTC	CASSFGVNYGYTF
TRBV28	TRBD2	TRBJ2-7	NA	TGTGCCAGCAGCCCCGCCGGGACTAGCAAGTACGAGCAGTACTTC	CASSPAGTSKYEQYF
TRBV27	NA	TRBJ2-3	NA	TGTGCCAGCAGTTTATCGGGCCGACCCACAGATACGCAGTATTTT	CASSLSGRPTDTQYF
TRBV4-2	TRBD1	TRBJ2-1	few	TGTGCCAGCAGCCAAGGAGGCAACAGGGGGTGGGGCAATGAGCAGTTCTTC	CASSQGGNRGWGNEQFF
TRBV30	NA	TRBJ2-5	NA	TGTGCCTGGAGACGGGACTCCAAAGAGACCCAGTACTTC	CAWRRDSKETQYF
TRBV27	TRBD1	TRBJ2-7	NA	TGTGCCAGCAGTCTCTCGGGACAGTCCTACGAGCAGTACTTC	CASSLSGQSYEQYF
TRBV12-3/TRBV12-4	NA	TRBJ2-2	NA	TGTGCCAGCAGTCGGTCCGGGGAGCTGTTTTTT	CASSRSGELFF
TRBV14	TRBD2	TRBJ2-3	NA	TGTGCCAGCAGCCAACCTAGCGGGGGCACAGATACGCAGTATTTT	CASSQPSGGTDTQYF
TRBV21-1	NA	TRBJ2-7	NA	TGTGCCAGCAGCCGACGGGACAGCTCCTACGAGCAGTACTTC	CASSRRDSSYEQYF
TRBV3-1/TRBV3-2	NA	TRBJ2-7	few	TGTGCCAGCAGCCCTTGGCTGGCAACCGAGCAGTACTTC	CASSPWLATEQYF
TRBV7-9	TRBD2	TRBJ2-1	NA	TGTGCCAGCAGCTTTAGCGGGAGCTTTAGCAATGAGCAGTTCTTC	CASSFSGSFSNEQFF
TRBV7-9	NA	TRBJ2-3	NA	TGTGCCAGCAGCCCGGGGAGTACCCTGGTAGATACGCAGTATTTT	CASSPGSTLVDTQYF